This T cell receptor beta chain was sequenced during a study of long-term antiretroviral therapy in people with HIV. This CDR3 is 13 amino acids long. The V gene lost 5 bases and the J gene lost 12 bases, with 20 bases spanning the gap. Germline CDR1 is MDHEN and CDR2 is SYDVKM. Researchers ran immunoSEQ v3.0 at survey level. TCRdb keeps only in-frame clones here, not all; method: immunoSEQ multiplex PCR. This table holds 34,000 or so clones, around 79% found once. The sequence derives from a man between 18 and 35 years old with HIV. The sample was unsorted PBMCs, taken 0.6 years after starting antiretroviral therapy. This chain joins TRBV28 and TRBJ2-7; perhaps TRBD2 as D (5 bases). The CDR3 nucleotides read TGTGCCAGCAGTCCCCGGGAAGGCACCTCGAGGTACTTC. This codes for CASSPREGTSRYF.